One and the same sample provided the 29 T cell receptor beta chains below, sequenced in a study of T cells after yellow fever vaccination. One entry per CDR3 protein results from TCRdb running MiXCR on the 5' RACE reads. Of roughly 340,000 distinct CDR3 sequences in the sample, 3% to 4.5% were seen once. The starting material was PBMCs, obtained 5 days after the yellow fever booster vaccination. These TCRs come from a man between 18 and 29 years old who received the YFV17D yellow fever vaccine.

This clonotype was counted between two and nine times. The chain combines TRBV11-2 with TRBJ1-1; no clear D. The CDR3 contains 13 residues. Germline V CDR1 and CDR2: SGHAT, FQNNGV. Trimming shortened V by 4 bases and J by 0 bases, and 6 bases separated the two germline ends. CDR3 amino acids: CASSSSVNTEAFF. For the CDR3, the DNA is TGTGCCAGCAGCTCCTCGGTGAACACTGAAGCTTTCTTT.

This clonotype was detected many times. This chain joins TRBV24-1 and TRBJ2-3; D call uncertain. Germline V gene data show CDR1 as KGHDR and CDR2 as SFDVKD. The CDR3 covers 14 residues. V was clipped by 3 bases and J by 8 bases, with 14 bases between them. This CDR3 reads CATSDPRQVLTQYF. The CDR3 bases are TGTGCCACCAGTGATCCGCGGCAGGTCCTTACGCAGTATTTT.

The chain employs TRBV5-5 and TRBJ1-1; no clear D gene. V lost 4 bases to trimming and J lost 3 bases, with 10 bases between them. CDR3 length: 13 residues. The germline V gene has CDR1 SGHKS and CDR2 YYEKEE (reference sequence). The CDR3, as DNA: TGTGCCAGCAGCCTCCGGCTGGACACTGAAGCTTTCTTT. Translating it yields CASSLRLDTEAFF.

At least ten counts were recorded for this clonotype. The chain joins TRBV9 to TRBJ2-3; TRBD2 agrees at 12 bases. Trimming removed 6 bases from V and 4 bases from J; junction bases left unmatched: 9. This CDR3 is built from 16 residues. Germline V CDR1 and CDR2: SGDLS, YYNGEE. CDR3 residues: CASTKPLAGGPDTQYF. CDR3 nucleotides: TGTGCCAGCACCAAACCGCTAGCGGGGGGGCCAGATACGCAGTATTTT.

This clonotype has ten or more counts. This chain links TRBV12-3 or TRBV12-4 with TRBJ2-7; D not certain. The V end lost 3 bases, the J end lost 6 bases, and 12 bases lay between the germline ends. The CDR3 is 13 residues long. CDR3 sequence reads: CASSFSILGEQYF. The CDR3 nucleotides are TGTGCCAGCAGTTTCTCCATACTCGGCGAGCAGTACTTC.

V usage is TRBV12-2 and J usage is TRBJ2-7; the table's D call of TRBD2 was not tested on the DNA. TRBV12-2 is listed as a pseudogene. This CDR3 region has 17 residues. The CDR3 nucleotides are TGTGCAAGTCGCTTAGAAGATGGGGCTAGACGTTTACACGAGCAGTACTTC. This translates into CASRLEDGARRLHEQYF.

The table lists this clonotype with many counts. The gene calls are TRBV4-2 and TRBJ2-7, with D tentatively TRBD1 (6 bases). The germline gives CDR1 LGHNA, CDR2 YNFKEQ. Deletions cut 2 bases from V and 0 bases from J, with 14 bases between. This CDR3 comprises 16 residues. The CDR3: CASSQYRTVLSYEQYF. As DNA, the CDR3 is TGTGCCAGCAGCCAATACCGGACAGTTCTCTCCTACGAGCAGTACTTC.

This clonotype appeared many times. The chain employs TRBV11-2 and TRBJ2-6, with TRBD2 matching 7 bases. The CDR3 consists of 16 residues. The V gene end was trimmed by 5 bases and the J gene end by 0 bases; junction bases not matched to a gene: 4. CDR1 and CDR2 (germline): SGHAT, FQNNGV. CDR3 DNA sequence: TGTGCCAGCAGCCCCGGGGGGAACTCTGGGGCCAACGTCCTGACTTTC. Protein sequence: CASSPGGNSGANVLTF.

This chain connects TRBV28 to TRBJ2-7; D perhaps matches TRBD2 (6 bases). The CDR3 contains 14 residues. The V end was cut by 8 bases, the J end by 1 base, with 15 bases between. Germline loops: CDR1 MDHEN, CDR2 SYDVKM. CDR3 coding DNA: TGTGCCAGCGCCCTTCGACTAGGTTCCTACGAGCAGTACTTC. This gives the protein CASALRLGSYEQYF.

This clonotype was seen a handful of times. This chain links TRBV20-1 with TRBJ2-3; the match to TRBD1 covers 7 bases. CDR3 length: 14 amino acids. The J segment lost 0 bases and the V segment lost 6 bases, leaving 6 bases of the junction unmatched. The germline V gene has CDR1 DFQATT and CDR2 SNEGSKA (reference sequence). DNA of the CDR3: TGCAGTGCGGGGACAGAAACGAGCACAGATACGCAGTATTTT. Amino acids: CSAGTETSTDTQYF.

The genes are TRBV6-5 and TRBJ2-1; no definite D call. Per the germline V gene, CDR1 is MNHEY and CDR2 is SVGAGI. Trimming removed 0 bases from V and 6 bases from J, with 12 bases in between. This CDR3 region has 15 residues. CDR3 DNA: TGTGCCAGCAGTTACTCCCGGACCCTCCTCAATGAGCAGTTCTTC. Protein sequence: CASSYSRTLLNEQFF.

There are a few counts of this clonotype. The V call is TRBV7-2, the J call TRBJ2-5, with 9 bases lining up with TRBD1. This CDR3 has 15 amino acids. Germline trimming cut 5 bases from V and 4 bases from J; bases unmatched to any gene: 8. Per germline, CDR1 SGHTA and CDR2 FQGNSA. The CDR3: CASSPWTGVGETQYF. The CDR3 nucleotides are TGTGCCAGCAGCCCGTGGACAGGGGTAGGAGAGACCCAGTACTTC.

The chain recombines TRBV27 with TRBJ2-1, with D possibly matching TRBD2 (5 bases). This CDR3 comprises 13 residues. CDR1 MNHEY and CDR2 SMNVEV come from the germline V gene (reference sequence). Trimming cost V 3 bases and J 5 bases, with 8 bases left between them. In DNA form, the CDR3 reads TGTGCCAGCAGTTTCTCGAGGGACAATGAGCAGTTCTTC. The encoded protein is CASSFSRDNEQFF.

The chain joins TRBV28 to TRBJ2-5; 10 bases align to TRBD2. This CDR3 is 16 amino acids long. Germline V CDR1 and CDR2: MDHEN, SYDVKM. V was pared by 3 bases and J by 5 bases, with 9 bases of the junction left unmatched. CDR3 in DNA: TGTGCCAGCAGTTTCCTTTCTAGCGGGGGTCGGGAGACCCAGTACTTC. Translation gives CASSFLSSGGRETQYF.

This clonotype was recorded a few times. This chain links TRBV7-2 with TRBJ2-7, with 8 bases fitting TRBD2. V dropped 5 bases and J dropped 4; count of bases not matched to a gene: 4. The CDR3 consists of 13 residues. Germline CDR1 is SGHTA and CDR2 is FQGNSA. CDR3 bases: TGTGCCAGCAGCCGCGGGGGGCGGTACGAGCAGTACGTC. Its translation: CASSRGGRYEQYV.

This chain connects TRBV20-1 to TRBJ1-6, with 8 bases lining up with TRBD1. CDR1 DFQATT and CDR2 SNEGSKA come from the germline V gene (reference sequence). The CDR3 consists of 17 residues. With V trimmed by 5 bases and J by 9 bases, 18 bases remained unmatched. CDR3 in DNA: TGCAGTGCTGGGAGGGGCGACAGGGGCTGGCGAGGTTCACCCCTCCACTTT. Translating gives CSAGRGDRGWRGSPLHF.

This clonotype was counted many times. The CDR3 here is CASASGGPSTDTQYF. The CDR3, as DNA: TGTGCCAGCGCTAGCGGGGGACCCAGCACAGATACGCAGTATTTT. The rearrangement links TRBV5-4 to TRBJ2-3; 10 bases fit TRBD2. Per germline, CDR1 SGHNT and CDR2 YYREEE (reference sequence). Trimming took 7 bases from V and 0 from J; bases not matched to a gene: 5. This CDR3 is 15 amino acids long.

This clonotype occurred many times. The chain combines TRBV6-5 with TRBJ2-7; D gene uncertain. Germline CDR1 MNHEY, CDR2 SVGAGI. The CDR3 loop spans 17 amino acids. V gave up 5 bases and J gave up 1 base, with 21 bases separating them. The CDR3 DNA reads as TGTGCCAGCAGTCTAAACCCCGGGCCGGCAGAATCCTACGAGCAGTACTTC. Amino acids: CASSLNPGPAESYEQYF.

At least ten counts were recorded for this clonotype. This rearrangement joins TRBV9 to TRBJ1-1; no firm D call. Germline V lookup: CDR1 SGDLS, CDR2 YYNGEE. The CDR3 contains 13 residues. V was clipped by 6 bases and J by 1 base, with 10 bases between them. CDR3 loop: CASNAWGNTEAFF. Here the CDR3 DNA reads TGTGCCAGCAACGCCTGGGGGAACACTGAAGCTTTCTTT. Full variable domain (outside the CDR3, taken from reference TRBV9 and TRBJ1-1): DSGVTQTPKHLITATGQRVTLRCSPRSGDLSVYWYQQSLDQGLQFLIQYYNGEERAKGNILERFSAQQFPDLHSELNLSSLELGDSALYFCASNAWGNTEAFFGQGTRLTVV.

The chain couples TRBV20-1 to TRBJ1-5; D is ambiguous. The germline V and J ends were trimmed by 2 bases and 2 bases, with 13 bases remaining between them. Per the germline V gene, CDR1 is DFQATT and CDR2 is SNEGSKA (reference sequence). This CDR3 region has 15 residues. DNA for the CDR3: TGCAGTGCTAGATCGAGGCGGGTCGGCAATCAGCCCCAGCATTTT. It encodes CSARSRRVGNQPQHF.

This chain joins TRBV7-2 and TRBJ2-5; a possible D gene is TRBD2 (6 bases). The CDR3 loop spans 14 amino acids. Germline CDR1 reads SGHTA; CDR2 reads FQGNSA. V lost 5 bases, J lost 6 bases, and 16 bases lay in between. In DNA form, the CDR3 reads TGTGCCAGCAGCCCCGGTGCGGGGTGGCAGACCCAGTACTTC. Encoded protein: CASSPGAGWQTQYF.

This clonotype was observed a handful of times. The rearrangement links TRBV24-1 to TRBJ1-5; D gene uncertain. The V end lost 4 bases, the J end lost 3 bases, and 9 bases lay between the germline ends. This CDR3 is 14 amino acids long. Per the germline V gene, CDR1 is KGHDR and CDR2 is SFDVKD. The CDR3 nucleotides read TGTGCCACCAGTGAATCGGGATTCAATCAGCCCCAGCATTTT. Amino acid sequence: CATSESGFNQPQHF.

This clonotype was counted only a few times. The chain combines TRBV27 with TRBJ1-4, with D unclear. The CDR3 covers 13 residues. Trimming removed 4 bases at V and 8 bases at J, with 11 bases between. Per the germline V gene, CDR1 is MNHEY and CDR2 is SMNVEV (reference sequence). The CDR3: CASSYREGEKLFF. The CDR3 DNA reads as TGTGCCAGCAGTTACCGGGAGGGAGAAAAACTGTTTTTT. Full variable domain (missing parts from reference TRBV27 and TRBJ1-4): EAQVTQNPRYLITVTGKKLTVTCSQNMNHEYMSWYRQDPGLGLRQIYYSMNVEVTDKGDVPEGYKVSRKEKRNFPLILESPSPNQTSLYFCASSYREGEKLFFGSGTQLSVL.

This clonotype was seen repeatedly, ten times or more. The V gene is TRBV5-6, the J gene TRBJ2-7; TRBD1 aligns across 9 bases. The CDR3 is made up of 13 amino acids. Trimming took 4 bases from V and 4 from J; bases not matched to a gene: 3. Germline-derived CDR1 and CDR2 are SGHDT and YYEEEE. Here the CDR3 reads CASSGGQGYEQYF. The CDR3 coding sequence is TGTGCCAGCAGCGGGGGACAGGGATACGAGCAGTACTTC.

This clonotype was counted between two and nine times. The rearrangement links TRBV19 to TRBJ2-3; D remains ambiguous. V was trimmed by 5 bases and J by 0 bases, leaving 12 bases between them. The CDR3 sequence is 15 residues long. Germline V gives CDR1 LNHDA, CDR2 SQIVND (reference sequence). This chain's CDR3 is CASSGQVLSTDTQYF. In DNA, the CDR3 is TGTGCCAGTAGTGGGCAGGTTCTTAGCACAGATACGCAGTATTTT.

This clonotype occurred once. This may be a read error, as it is one base from a much larger clone. V and J are TRBV20-1 and TRBJ2-1; no reliable D call. V shed 3 bases and J shed 14 bases, with 17 bases lying between them. Per the germline V gene, CDR1 is DFQATT and CDR2 is SNEGSKA (reference sequence). The CDR3 is made up of 12 amino acids. The CDR3 region is CSASPSLDEKFF. CDR3 nucleotides: TGCAGTGCTAGTCCAAGCCTCGACGAGAAGTTCTTC.

This clonotype turned up a few times. The chain has TRBV18 and TRBJ1-1, with a tentative D call TRBD1 (5 bases). This CDR3 is 17 amino acids long. V lost 3 bases, J lost 4 bases, and 21 bases lay in between. Germline CDR1 and CDR2: KGHSH and LQKENI. CDR3 bases: TGTGCCAGCTCACCGACCATTGGGGGAACCACTGCCACTGAAGCTTTCTTT. Translating gives CASSPTIGGTTATEAFF.

This chain links TRBV27 with TRBJ2-3; D is unclear. Germline values: CDR1 MNHEY, CDR2 SMNVEV (reference sequence). Trimming shortened V by 3 bases and J by 1 base, and 11 bases separated the two germline ends. The CDR3 extends over 15 amino acids. In DNA form, the CDR3 reads TGTGCCAGCAGTTTCAAGGACCCACGCACAGATACGCAGTATTTT. Translating gives CASSFKDPRTDTQYF.

There are many counts of this clonotype. This chain uses TRBV7-2 with TRBJ1-3; D uncertain. The CDR3 is 12 residues long. The germline V gene has CDR1 SGHTA and CDR2 FQGNSA. V lost 1 base to trimming and J lost 5 bases, with 3 bases between them. The CDR3 nucleotides read TGTGCCAGCAGCTTAGACCGAAACACCATATATTTT. As protein: CASSLDRNTIYF.